Listed here are 25 T cell receptor beta chains from one sample, sequenced in a study of T cell clones after liver transplantation. The protocol was immunoSEQ multiplex PCR, while the TCRdb copy is restricted to in-frame clones and leaves out a portion. The table lists about 80,000 clones, 80% to 85% of them singletons, with 0.45% to 0.55% in the top ten. This material consisted of CD4+ T cells from blood, taken approximately 3.5 years after liver transplant. The receptors were sampled from a human patient who received a liver transplant. Some T cells may be transferred from the graft donor.

This rearrangement joins TRBV23-1 to TRBJ1-2, with D unclear. TRBV23-1 is identified as an open reading frame with a role that is uncertain. Trimming removed 3 bases at V and 3 bases at J, with 8 bases between. This CDR3 spans 13 amino acids. CDR3 nucleotides: TGCGCCAGCAGTCACACGGAGGACTATGGCTACACCTTC. It translates to CASSHTEDYGYTF.

This chain joins TRBV5-4 and TRBJ2-7, with D hard to call. The CDR3 is 13 amino acids. Between the trimmed V and J ends, which lost 4 bases and 6 bases, there was a span of 14 bases. CDR1 SGHNT and CDR2 YYREEE come from the germline V gene (reference sequence). The CDR3 loop reads CASSLWGASEQYF. The CDR3 coding sequence is TGTGCCAGCAGCCTGTGGGGTGCGTCCGAGCAGTACTTC.

The rearrangement joins TRBV2 to TRBJ1-2; TRBD1 might be the D (6 bases). The CDR3 is made up of 12 amino acids. CDR1 and CDR2 from the germline V gene are SNHLY and FYNNEI. V lost 7 bases and J 13 bases, leaving 19 bases between the germline ends. CDR3 DNA sequence: TGTGCCAGCACTCTCACTAGGACAGCTGGCACCTTC. Residues: CASTLTRTAGTF.

The genes are TRBV6-5 and TRBJ2-3; 9 nucleotides agree with TRBD1. This CDR3 region has 15 residues. Looked up from germline, CDR1 is MNHEY and CDR2 is SVGAGI. V trimming: 6 bases; J trimming: 1 base; junction bases outside the gene matches: 5. CDR3 protein: CASSLRQGGTDTQYF. In nucleotides, the CDR3 is TGTGCCAGCAGCCTAAGACAGGGGGGCACAGATACGCAGTATTTT.

The chain employs TRBV9 and TRBJ2-6; unclear D gene. Trimming shortened V by 4 bases and J by 2 bases, and 7 bases separated the two germline ends. The CDR3 consists of 14 residues. Germline assignment: CDR1 SGDLS and CDR2 YYNGEE. This CDR3 reads CASSPSPGANVLTF. Written as DNA, the CDR3 is TGTGCCAGCAGCCCCTCCCCTGGGGCCAACGTCCTGACTTTC. Based on the CDR3 plus reference TRBV9 and TRBJ2-6, the full variable domain is DSGVTQTPKHLITATGQRVTLRCSPRSGDLSVYWYQQSLDQGLQFLIQYYNGEERAKGNILERFSAQQFPDLHSELNLSSLELGDSALYFCASSPSPGANVLTFGAGSRLTVL.

This chain links TRBV2 with TRBJ2-5; D may match TRBD1 or TRBD2 (5 bases each). Trimming left V 4 bases short and J 5 bases short, with 11 bases between. Germline lookup yields CDR1 SNHLY and CDR2 FYNNEI. The CDR3 has 13 residues. The CDR3 nucleotides read TGTGCCAGCAGTGGCCATGAGGGGGAGACCCAGTACTTC. Protein product: CASSGHEGETQYF. Variable domain in full (rest from reference TRBV2 and TRBJ2-5): EPEVTQTPSHQVTQMGQEVILRCVPISNHLYFYWYRQILGQKVEFLVSFYNNEISEKSEIFDDQFSVERPDGSNFTLKIRSTKLEDSAMYFCASSGHEGETQYFGPGTRLLVL.

The rearrangement joins TRBV2 to TRBJ2-1; perhaps TRBD1 as D (7 bases). This CDR3 has 15 residues. The ends were cut back, 8 bases at V and 4 bases at J, with 18 bases in the middle. Germline V gene lookup returns CDR1 SNHLY and CDR2 FYNNEI. The CDR3 is CASPEGTALYNEQFF. CDR3 DNA: TGTGCCAGCCCGGAGGGGACAGCACTTTACAATGAGCAGTTCTTC.

This chain links TRBV2 with TRBJ2-1; 11 nucleotides align to TRBD2. Per the germline V gene, CDR1 is SNHLY and CDR2 is FYNNEI. This CDR3 has 15 amino acids. V was pared by 7 bases and J by 5 bases, with 7 bases of the junction left unmatched. The CDR3 sequence is CASTLTSGINNEQFF. The CDR3 bases are TGTGCCAGCACGCTGACTAGCGGGATAAACAATGAGCAGTTCTTC.

The chain couples TRBV6-1 to TRBJ2-3; 8 positions agree with TRBD1. Germline CDR1 is MNHNS and CDR2 is SASEGT. V lost 7 bases to trimming and J lost 1 base; unmatched junction nucleotides: 4. This CDR3 spans 14 amino acids. CDR3 in DNA: TGTGCCAGCATTCTACAGGGGGGCACAGATACGCAGTATTTT. Protein sequence: CASILQGGTDTQYF.

The chain links TRBV10-1 to TRBJ2-5; the match to TRBD2 covers 12 bases. The J segment lost 2 bases and the V segment lost 3 bases, leaving 1 base of the junction unmatched. The CDR3 extends over 15 amino acids. Germline CDR1 reads WNHNN; CDR2 reads SYGVQD (reference sequence). CDR3 protein: CASSDGLAGQETQYF. The DNA for the CDR3 is TGCGCCAGCAGTGACGGACTAGCGGGACAAGAGACCCAGTACTTC.

The chain has TRBV5-1 and TRBJ1-4; tentatively, D is TRBD1 (6 bases). The CDR3 consists of 15 residues. Looked up from germline, CDR1 is SGHRS and CDR2 is YFSETQ. Trimming cost V 6 bases and J 0 bases, with 12 bases left between them. The CDR3 is CASTRTDATNEKLFF. CDR3 DNA sequence: TGCGCCAGCACACGGACAGATGCAACTAATGAAAAACTGTTTTTT.

Turning to this clone: The junction and the germline gene differ at one end; a read error may be behind it. The chain combines TRBV15 with TRBJ1-2; tentative D call: TRBD1 (5 bases). From germline, CDR1 is LNHNV and CDR2 YYDKDF (reference sequence). CDR3 length: 14 residues. The CDR3 loop reads CATSRDTVGGVTRF. The CDR3 DNA follows: TGTGCCACCAGCAGAGATACAGTTGGGGGTGTTACCCGGTTC.

V gene TRBV28 combines with J gene TRBJ2-7; TRBD1 matches 9 bases. From germline, CDR1 is MDHEN and CDR2 SYDVKM. CDR3 length equals 17 residues. J was trimmed by 1 base and V by 3 bases; bases with no gene match: 10. The chain's CDR3 is CASSLAQGQGGSYEQYF. For the CDR3, the DNA is TGTGCCAGCAGTTTGGCGCAGGGACAGGGCGGGTCCTACGAGCAGTACTTC.

The J gene is TRBJ1-2, the V gene TRBV6-1; 9 bases agree with TRBD1. In germline, CDR1 is MNHNS, CDR2 SASEGT. V lost 4 bases and J lost 7; bases outside the gene matches: 10. This CDR3 contains 15 residues. CDR3 in DNA: TGTGCCAGCAGTGCCCCGACAGGGGGTATCACTGGCTACACCTTC. Protein sequence: CASSAPTGGITGYTF.

The chain is built from TRBV29-1 and TRBJ1-4, with no clear D. V lost 6 bases and J lost 3, with 8 bases in between. The germline gives CDR1 SQVTM, CDR2 ANQGSEA. The CDR3 consists of 12 residues. The CDR3 region is CSVLDANEKLFF. The CDR3 nucleotides read TGCAGCGTCCTGGACGCTAATGAAAAACTGTTTTTT.

The CDR3 nucleotides read TGTGCTAGTGGTACAGGGTACGAGCAGTACTTC. Its protein product is CASGTGYEQYF. The gene calls are TRBV12-5 and TRBJ2-7; tentatively, D is TRBD1 (6 bases). The germline gives CDR1 LGHNT, CDR2 FRNRAP. Trimming pared 5 bases from V and 4 bases from J, leaving 6 bases between. The CDR3 covers 11 residues.

The chain combines TRBV28 with TRBJ1-2; D unclear. This CDR3 has 13 amino acids. Trimming removed 3 bases from V and 4 bases from J, with 9 bases in between. Germline V CDR1 and CDR2: MDHEN, SYDVKM. The CDR3 here is CASSLPSRYGYTF. DNA for the CDR3: TGTGCCAGCAGTTTGCCCTCGCGCTATGGCTACACCTTC.

The gene calls are TRBV4-3 and TRBJ2-7; 10 bases align to TRBD2. Germline V CDR1 and CDR2: LGHNA, YSLEER. Trimming at V came to 0 bases and at J to 4 bases, leaving 18 bases not matched to a gene. CDR3 size: 20 residues. In DNA form, the CDR3 reads TGCGCCAGCAGCCAAGACCCCACAGCGGGAGGGCCTGTAGGGGGATACGAGCAGTACTTC. Translation gives CASSQDPTAGGPVGGYEQYF.

V is TRBV6-5 and J is TRBJ2-7, with 11 bases identical to TRBD2. This CDR3 region has 15 residues. The germline CDR1 and CDR2 sequences are MNHEY and SVGAGI. With 4 bases clipped from V and 2 bases from J, the junction kept 4 bases outside the gene matches. The CDR3 nucleotides are TGTGCCAGCAGTTCAGCGGGACTAGCGGCCTACGAGCAGTACTTC. This codes for CASSSAGLAAYEQYF.

The chain joins TRBV4-1 to TRBJ2-1; 9 bases map to TRBD2. This CDR3 has 17 amino acids. The germline gives CDR1 MGHRA, CDR2 YSYEKL. J gave up 6 bases and V 1 base, and 10 bases lay outside the gene matches. The CDR3 sequence is CASSQASGNTLSNEQFF. The CDR3 coding sequence is TGCGCCAGCAGCCAAGCTAGCGGGAACACCCTCTCCAATGAGCAGTTCTTC.

The chain employs TRBV9 and TRBJ1-3; D gene ambiguous. CDR1 is SGDLS and CDR2 is YYNGEE in the germline V gene. Trimming took off 0 bases at V and 4 bases at J, with 14 bases between the two ends. The CDR3 consists of 16 residues. The CDR3 region has the DNA TGTGCCAGCAGCGTAGCTTTAGGGCCTCCGGGAAACACCATATATTTT. Translating it yields CASSVALGPPGNTIYF.

V gene TRBV5-1 combines with J gene TRBJ1-2, with TRBD1 matching 10 bases. J was trimmed by 0 bases and V by 4 bases; bases with no gene match: 6. The CDR3 length is 16 residues. Germline V gives CDR1 SGHRS, CDR2 YFSETQ. This chain's CDR3 is CASSAGGTGANYGYTF. The CDR3, as DNA: TGCGCCAGCAGCGCGGGGGGGACAGGGGCTAACTATGGCTACACCTTC.

Only one count was recorded for this clone. The DNA of the CDR3 is TGTGCCAGCAGCTTCTACGCCTCCTACGAGCAGTACTTC. Translation gives CASSFYASYEQYF. The gene calls are TRBV11-2 and TRBJ2-7, with D unresolved. This CDR3 is built from 13 residues. The germline V gene encodes CDR1 SGHAT and CDR2 FQNNGV. V was cut by 3 bases and J by 0 bases, with 6 bases left in between. The entire variable domain, with the rest obtained from reference TRBV11-2 and TRBJ2-7, is as follows: EAGVAQSPRYKIIEKRQSVAFWCNPISGHATLYWYQQILGQGPKLLIQFQNNGVVDDSQLPKDRFSAERLKGVDSTLKIQPAKLEDSAVYLCASSFYASYEQYFGPGTRLTVT.

This chain joins TRBV2 and TRBJ1-2; TRBD1 agrees at 8 bases. V was pared by 4 bases and J by 5 bases, with 6 bases of the junction left unmatched. Germline CDR1 and CDR2: SNHLY and FYNNEI. CDR3 length: 14 amino acids. Here the CDR3 DNA reads TGTGCCAGCAGTGGGGTCAGGGGGCCTTATGGCTACACCTTC. This translates into CASSGVRGPYGYTF.

The chain recombines TRBV5-1 with TRBJ2-7; D remains unclear. V dropped 4 bases and J dropped 7 bases, with 24 bases sitting between them. CDR1 is SGHRS and CDR2 is YFSETQ in the germline V gene. The CDR3 length is 16 residues. CDR3 loop: CASSHKSKGSEREQYF. For the CDR3, the DNA is TGCGCCAGCAGCCACAAGTCGAAAGGGTCGGAGAGGGAGCAGTACTTC.